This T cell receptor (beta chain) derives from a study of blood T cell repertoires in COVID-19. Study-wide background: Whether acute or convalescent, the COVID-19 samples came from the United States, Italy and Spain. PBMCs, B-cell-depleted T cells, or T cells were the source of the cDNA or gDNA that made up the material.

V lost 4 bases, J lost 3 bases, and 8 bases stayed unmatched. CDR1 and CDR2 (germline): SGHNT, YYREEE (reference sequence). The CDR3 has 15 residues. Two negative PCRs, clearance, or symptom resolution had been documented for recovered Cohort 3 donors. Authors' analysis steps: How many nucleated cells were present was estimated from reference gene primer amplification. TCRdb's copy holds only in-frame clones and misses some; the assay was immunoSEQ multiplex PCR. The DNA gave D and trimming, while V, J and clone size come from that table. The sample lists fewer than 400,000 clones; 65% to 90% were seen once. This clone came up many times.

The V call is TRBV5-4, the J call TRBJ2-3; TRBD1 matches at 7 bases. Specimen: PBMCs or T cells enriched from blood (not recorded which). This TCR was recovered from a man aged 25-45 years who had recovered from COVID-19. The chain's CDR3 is CASSPRDRTTDTQYF. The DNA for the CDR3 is TGTGCCAGCAGCCCCCGGGACAGAACGACAGATACGCAGTATTTT.